This T cell receptor beta chain stems from a study of CD8+CD57+ T cells in acquired aplastic anemia. The overall study: An average of roughly 3 ug of DNA was obtained from sorted CD4+ and CD8+ cells. Whole-study results and caveats: Overlap between patients and controls comprised just under 30 CD8+ CDR3 sequences.

Patients included in sequencing had previously demonstrated CD8+CD57+ cell expansion by flow cytometry. Each of the patients presented with severe acquired aplastic anemia. Receipt of therapy had not occurred in any patient by the time of blood sampling. The use of genomic DNA as template underpinned the TCR beta VDJ and CDR3 profiling. TCRdb re-called the reads with MiXCR, one entry per CDR3 protein. The data hold 450,000 to 550,000 distinct CDR3 sequences, with roughly 34% observed a single time. Notes on this clonotype: Its specificity is unknown.

This CDR3 spans 15 amino acids. The junction had 12 bases not matched to a gene; V was cut back by 2 bases and J by 11 bases. Per germline, CDR1 ENHRY and CDR2 SYGVKD. This chain connects TRBV10-3 to TRBJ2-3; 8 bases agree with TRBD1. The sequencing sample was made of sorted CD4+, CD8+, or CD8+CD57+ T cells (not recorded which) from PBMCs. This sequence originates from a human donor with aplastic anemia. This chain's CDR3 is CAISEEGQGYNEQYF. The CDR3 nucleotides read TGTGCCATCAGTGAGGAAGGACAGGGCTACAATGAGCAGTATTTT.